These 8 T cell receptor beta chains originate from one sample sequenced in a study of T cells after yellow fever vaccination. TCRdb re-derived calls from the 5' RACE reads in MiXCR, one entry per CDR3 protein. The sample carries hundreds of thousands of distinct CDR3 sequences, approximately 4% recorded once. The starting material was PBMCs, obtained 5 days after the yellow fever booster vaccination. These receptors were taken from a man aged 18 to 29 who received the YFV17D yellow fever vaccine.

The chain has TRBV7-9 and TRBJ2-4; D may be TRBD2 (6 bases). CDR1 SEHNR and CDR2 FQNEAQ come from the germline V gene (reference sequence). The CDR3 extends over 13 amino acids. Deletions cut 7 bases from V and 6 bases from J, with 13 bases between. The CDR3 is CASTPRERNIQYF. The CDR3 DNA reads TGTGCCAGCACCCCTCGGGAGAGAAACATTCAGTACTTC.

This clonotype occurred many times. CDR3 amino acids: CASSALDSSYGYTF. In DNA form, the CDR3 reads TGCGCCAGCAGCGCCTTGGACAGCTCATATGGCTACACCTTC. The chain employs TRBV5-1 and TRBJ1-2; possibly TRBD1 for D (6 bases). CDR1 SGHRS and CDR2 YFSETQ come from the germline V gene. The CDR3 is 14 residues long. V lost 4 bases to trimming and J lost 5 bases, with 15 bases between them.

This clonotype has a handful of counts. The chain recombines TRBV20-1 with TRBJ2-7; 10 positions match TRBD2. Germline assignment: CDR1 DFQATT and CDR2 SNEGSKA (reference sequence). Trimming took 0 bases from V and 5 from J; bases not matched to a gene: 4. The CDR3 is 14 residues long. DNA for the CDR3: TGCAGTGCTAGAGATGTACTAGCGGGAAACGAGCAGTACTTC. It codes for CSARDVLAGNEQYF.

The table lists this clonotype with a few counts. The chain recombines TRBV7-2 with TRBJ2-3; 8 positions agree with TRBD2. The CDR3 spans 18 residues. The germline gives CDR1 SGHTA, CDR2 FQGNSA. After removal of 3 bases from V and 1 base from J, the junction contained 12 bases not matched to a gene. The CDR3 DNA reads TGTGCCAGCAGCTTCGGTCGAGAGCGGGGGCCGGGCACAGATACGCAGTATTTT. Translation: CASSFGRERGPGTDTQYF.

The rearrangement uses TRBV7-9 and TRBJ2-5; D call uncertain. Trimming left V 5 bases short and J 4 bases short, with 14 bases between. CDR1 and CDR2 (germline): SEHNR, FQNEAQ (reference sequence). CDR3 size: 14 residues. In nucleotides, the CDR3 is TGTGCCAGCAGCCCATGGGCGTCGGGAGAGACCCAGTACTTC. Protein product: CASSPWASGETQYF.

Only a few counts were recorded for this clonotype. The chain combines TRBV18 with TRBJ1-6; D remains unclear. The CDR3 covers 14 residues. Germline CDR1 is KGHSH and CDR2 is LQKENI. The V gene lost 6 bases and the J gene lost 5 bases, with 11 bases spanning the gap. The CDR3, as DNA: TGTGCCAGCTCTCTAGGCCCGGATAATTCACCCCTCCACTTT. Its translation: CASSLGPDNSPLHF.

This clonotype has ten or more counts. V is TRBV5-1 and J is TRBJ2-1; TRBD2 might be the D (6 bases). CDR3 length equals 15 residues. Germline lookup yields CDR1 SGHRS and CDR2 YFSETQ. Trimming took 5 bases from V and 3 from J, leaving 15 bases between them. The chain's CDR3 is CASRTGTPIYNEQFF. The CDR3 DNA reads TGCGCCAGCAGGACCGGGACTCCGATCTACAATGAGCAGTTCTTC.

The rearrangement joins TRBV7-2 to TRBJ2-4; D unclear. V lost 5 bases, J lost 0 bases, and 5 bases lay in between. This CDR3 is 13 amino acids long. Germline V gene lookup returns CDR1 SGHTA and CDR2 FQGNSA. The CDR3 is CASSILAKNIQYF. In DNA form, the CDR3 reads TGTGCCAGCAGCATTCTAGCCAAAAACATTCAGTACTTC.